This T cell receptor beta chain was profiled in a study of PD-L1 blockade in urothelial cancer. For the study at large: Median T cell yield from blood was 141,255. Study findings and constraints: By 3 weeks, tumor-associated blood clones had expanded more in durable-benefit patients.

Time point in this sample: pretreatment peripheral blood. Each patient contributed between 1 and 8 total time points of blood mononuclear cells, pretreatment and during treatment. Produced via immunoSEQ multiplex PCR; TCRdb's table is partial and in-frame only. Of fewer than 40,000 clones listed, roughly nine tenths are singletons. The count of this clone is one. No antigen is known for it. CDR3 size: 15 residues. CDR1 is KGHSH and CDR2 is LQKENI in the germline V gene. V was pared by 3 bases and J by 7 bases, with 18 bases between. Sample: PBMCs, taken around atezolizumab (anti-PD-L1) treatment. This TCR was sampled from a woman aged 55-69 years with urothelial cancer. The rearrangement links TRBV18 to TRBJ1-1; D unresolved. DNA of the CDR3: TGTGCCAGCTCACCGCCGGGTGGGAGTCAGGTTGAAGCTTTCTTT. It translates to CASSPPGGSQVEAFF.